The sequence of this TCR beta chain was determined in a study of T-cell reconstitution after alpha-beta-depleted transplantation in children. Unique molecular identifiers featured in how the TCRbeta library was prepared. TCRdb processed the PCR reads anew with MiXCR; each CDR3 protein has one entry. Here the sample spans hundreds of thousands of distinct CDR3 sequences, roughly 15% being singletons. This clonotype was observed many times. The V end was cut by 2 bases, the J end by 5 bases, with 12 bases between. The CDR3 is made up of 13 amino acids. Germline lookup yields CDR1 DFQATT and CDR2 SNEGSKA (reference sequence).

The chain combines TRBV20-1 with TRBJ1-1, with a possible D match to TRBD1 (6 bases). This specimen was PBMCs from the stem cell graft donor, taken from the stem cell graft. The sequence was obtained from a human donor who donated a stem cell graft to a child with acute myeloid leukemia. The CDR3 is CSARPTGWTEAFF. CDR3 sequence (DNA): TGCAGTGCTAGACCCACAGGGTGGACTGAAGCTTTCTTT.